Presented here are 26 T cell receptor beta chains from one specimen sequenced in a study of T cell clonotyping in hematopoietic cell transplantation. The time point: recipient sample about 28 days before transplant, after cytoreduction. Profiling relied on immunoSEQ multiplex PCR, and the TCRdb table lists in-frame clones only, not all of them. Of 7,000 to 9,500 clones listed, about 88% are singletons. Material: peripheral blood mononuclear cells, obtained before stem cell transplant. The source of these receptors is a man aged 55 to 70 with acute myeloid leukemia. Some clones in this sample may be carry-over from other donors' samples.

The chain couples TRBV2 to TRBJ2-7; 11 bases line up with TRBD1. The length of the CDR3 is 15 residues. Per the germline V gene, CDR1 is SNHLY and CDR2 is FYNNEI. The junction had 8 bases not matched to a gene; V was cut back by 8 bases and J by 2 bases. Written as DNA, the CDR3 is TGTGCCAGCTATTTGGGACAGGGGGTGGCCTACGAGCAGTACTTC. Its protein product is CASYLGQGVAYEQYF.

The genes are TRBV29-1 and TRBJ2-1, with TRBD2 as a possible D gene (5 bases). CDR3 length: 15 amino acids. Germline lookup yields CDR1 SQVTM and CDR2 ANQGSEA. Deletions cut 2 bases from V and 1 base from J, with 12 bases between. The CDR3: CSVELDYLSYNEQFF. DNA of the CDR3: TGCAGCGTTGAACTAGACTACCTGTCCTACAATGAGCAGTTCTTC.

The rearrangement joins TRBV2 to TRBJ2-7; 11 bases fit TRBD1. The CDR3 is 14 residues long. Germline V gene sequence: CDR1 SNHLY, CDR2 FYNNEI. Trimming cost V 5 bases and J 4 bases; bases outside gene matches: 4. The CDR3 sequence is CASSRDRGRYEQYF. CDR3 DNA sequence: TGTGCCAGCAGTCGGGACAGGGGGAGGTACGAGCAGTACTTC.

The chain uses TRBV29-1 and TRBJ2-3, with D hard to call. From germline, CDR1 is SQVTM and CDR2 ANQGSEA. The CDR3 runs 14 residues. CDR3 protein: CSIAQTLSTDTQYF. Here the CDR3 DNA reads TGCAGTATCGCCCAAACACTTAGCACAGATACGCAGTATTTT.

The genes are TRBV28 and TRBJ1-5, with 9 bases fitting TRBD1. The V gene's germline CDR1 is MDHEN and CDR2 SYDVKM. The CDR3 is made up of 16 amino acids. Unmatched junction bases numbered 8, after V lost 6 bases and J lost 2 bases. CDR3 sequence reads: CASRPTGGWGNQPQHF. The DNA for the CDR3 is TGTGCCAGCAGGCCTACAGGGGGCTGGGGCAATCAGCCCCAGCATTTT.

This sequence joins TRBV4-1 and TRBJ1-2; D is uncertain. Trimming cost V 5 bases and J 1 base, with 11 bases left between them. Per germline, CDR1 MGHRA and CDR2 YSYEKL. The CDR3 has 14 residues. CDR3 sequence reads: CASSERLLNYGYTF. CDR3 nucleotide sequence: TGCGCCAGCAGCGAACGTTTGCTTAACTATGGCTACACCTTC.

The chain has TRBV27 and TRBJ1-2; possible D gene TRBD1, 5 bases. Trimming took 2 bases from V and 8 from J, leaving 18 bases between them. This CDR3 has 15 amino acids. Looked up from germline, CDR1 is MNHEY and CDR2 is SMNVEV (reference sequence). DNA for the CDR3: TGTGCCAGCAGTTTACTCGGCCAGGGTTCTTCGGGCTACACCTTC. Residues: CASSLLGQGSSGYTF.

The genes are TRBV16 and TRBJ2-1; D is uncertain. The CDR3 covers 15 residues. V lost 4 bases and J lost 4, with 14 bases in between. Germline V gene lookup returns CDR1 KGHSY and CDR2 FQNENV. The CDR3 loop is CASSLAPQAYNEQFF. CDR3 in DNA: TGTGCCAGCAGCCTGGCCCCCCAGGCGTACAATGAGCAGTTCTTC.

The chain couples TRBV9 to TRBJ2-2; TRBD1 matches 7 bases. Germline V gene lookup returns CDR1 SGDLS and CDR2 YYNGEE. The V segment lost 3 bases and the J segment 0 bases; nucleotides outside the gene matches: 8. This CDR3 region has 17 residues. The CDR3, as DNA: TGTGCCAGCAGCGGACCTCGGACAGGATCGAACACCGGGGAGCTGTTTTTT. It yields the protein CASSGPRTGSNTGELFF.

This chain links TRBV4-1 with TRBJ1-2; D gene unclear. The germline gives CDR1 MGHRA, CDR2 YSYEKL. V dropped 1 base and J dropped 10 bases, with 19 bases sitting between them. This CDR3 is built from 15 residues. CDR3 loop: CASSQVGSRVPDYTF. CDR3 in DNA: TGCGCCAGCAGCCAAGTTGGATCCCGGGTTCCGGACTACACCTTC.

V usage is TRBV6-4 and J usage is TRBJ2-2, with 8 bases matching TRBD1. CDR3 length equals 14 residues. With V trimmed by 9 bases and J by 1 base, 4 bases remained unmatched. Germline CDR1 MRHNA, CDR2 SNTAGT. CDR3 DNA sequence: TGTGCCAGTTCCGGGACAGGGAACACCGGGGAGCTGTTTTTT. This translates into CASSGTGNTGELFF.

The rearrangement links TRBV30 to TRBJ1-5, with TRBD1 as a possible D gene (5 bases). The CDR3 contains 14 residues. Germline V gene data show CDR1 as GTSNPN and CDR2 as SVGIG (reference sequence). Trimming left V 0 bases short and J 6 bases short, with 12 bases between. The CDR3 loop reads CAWSVPGIVQPQHF. As DNA, the CDR3 is TGTGCCTGGAGTGTACCAGGGATCGTTCAGCCCCAGCATTTT.

This CDR3 is CASSYRGQGAGTEAFF. In nucleotides, the CDR3 is TGTGCCAGCAGTTACAGGGGACAGGGGGCTGGGACTGAAGCTTTCTTT. The chain uses TRBV6-5 and TRBJ1-1, with 12 nucleotides matching TRBD1. Germline V gene data show CDR1 as MNHEY and CDR2 as SVGAGI. Trimming took 2 bases from V and 5 from J; bases not matched to a gene: 6. CDR3 size: 16 residues.

The chain has TRBV30 and TRBJ2-5; no firm D call. Germline values: CDR1 GTSNPN, CDR2 SVGIG (reference sequence). Trimming left V 1 base short and J 3 bases short, with 9 bases between. The CDR3 contains 13 residues. CDR3 in amino acids: CAWSGGVEETQYF. CDR3 DNA: TGTGCCTGGAGTGGGGGTGTTGAAGAGACCCAGTACTTC.

The CDR3 spells CASSHGEGNRGYTF. In nucleotides, the CDR3 is TGTGCCAGCAGCCATGGGGAGGGGAATAGGGGCTACACCTTC. The chain couples TRBV4-2 to TRBJ1-2, with D possibly matching TRBD1 (5 bases). The CDR3 consists of 14 residues. Trimming left V 3 bases short and J 8 bases short, with 16 bases between. Per germline, CDR1 LGHNA and CDR2 YNFKEQ.

The V and J genes are TRBV6-6 and TRBJ1-5; the D gene is possibly TRBD1 (5 bases). The V gene lost 6 bases and the J gene lost 6 bases, with 15 bases spanning the gap. This CDR3 is built from 14 residues. Germline CDR1 reads MNHNY; CDR2 reads SVGAGI (reference sequence). The CDR3 DNA reads as TGTGCCAGCAGGCCCGGGGCGATAGGTCAGCCCCAGCATTTT. Encoded protein: CASRPGAIGQPQHF.

In this sample, this clone turned up once. The chain uses TRBV29-1 and TRBJ1-2, with 8 bases that match TRBD1. Germline V CDR1 and CDR2: SQVTM, ANQGSEA. V lost 0 bases and J lost 7; bases outside the gene matches: 4. CDR3 size: 13 residues. This chain's CDR3 is CSVEDNRGFGYTF. The CDR3 DNA is TGCAGCGTTGAAGATAACAGGGGGTTTGGCTACACCTTC.

The chain employs TRBV25-1 and TRBJ2-1, with a tentative D call TRBD2 (6 bases). V lost 4 bases to trimming and J lost 8 bases, with 15 bases between them. Germline V gives CDR1 MGHDK, CDR2 SYGVNS. The CDR3 spans 14 residues. This CDR3 reads CASSGRDSNDEQFF. CDR3 nucleotides: TGTGCCAGCAGTGGACGGGACTCGAACGATGAGCAGTTCTTC.

The chain couples TRBV28 to TRBJ1-3; D is perhaps TRBD1 (6 bases). The germline gives CDR1 MDHEN, CDR2 SYDVKM. V lost 2 bases and J lost 4, with 9 bases in between. The CDR3 totals 14 residues. The CDR3 loop reads CASSLQGRGNTIYF. Written as DNA, the CDR3 is TGTGCCAGCAGTTTACAGGGGCGAGGAAACACCATATATTTT.

This clone was recorded a few times. The rearrangement uses TRBV2 and TRBJ1-2; D gene unclear. Germline V CDR1 and CDR2: SNHLY, FYNNEI. This CDR3 has 13 amino acids. With 4 bases removed from V and 3 bases from J, the gap between germline ends came to 9 bases. The CDR3 here is CASSGEGHYGYTF. The CDR3 region has the DNA TGTGCCAGCAGTGGGGAGGGTCACTATGGCTACACCTTC.

The chain combines TRBV27 with TRBJ2-3; a weak D match, TRBD2 (6 bases). CDR1 is MNHEY, CDR2 SMNVEV, per germline (reference sequence). CDR3 length: 14 amino acids. Trimming cost V 5 bases and J 0 bases, with 9 bases left between them. The CDR3 here is CASSLATSTDTQYF. The CDR3 DNA reads TGTGCCAGCAGTCTAGCGACTAGCACAGATACGCAGTATTTT.

This chain uses TRBV5-1 with TRBJ2-7, with 8 bases fitting TRBD2. Germline-derived CDR1 and CDR2 are SGHRS and YFSETQ. The CDR3 contains 16 residues. The trim removed 0 bases at V and 0 bases at J, leaving 5 bases unmatched. As DNA, the CDR3 is TGCGCCAGCAGCTTGGCCGGGGGACTAGGCTCCTACGAGCAGTACTTC. Its translation is CASSLAGGLGSYEQYF.

The chain carries TRBV28 and TRBJ2-7; D call uncertain. CDR3 length equals 16 residues. The V end lost 3 bases, the J end lost 0 bases, and 15 bases lay between the germline ends. The germline CDR1 and CDR2 sequences are MDHEN and SYDVKM. Here the CDR3 DNA reads TGTGCCAGCAGTTTTTTAGGGTACAAAGGCTCCTACGAGCAGTACTTC. As protein: CASSFLGYKGSYEQYF. The full variable domain, completed using reference TRBV28 and TRBJ2-7, is DVKVTQSSRYLVKRTGEKVFLECVQDMDHENMFWYRQDPGLGLRLIYFSYDVKMKEKGDIPEGYSVSREKKERFSLILESASTNQTSMYLCASSFLGYKGSYEQYFGPGTRLTVT.

The count of this clone is one. The chain employs TRBV4-1 and TRBJ1-2; a weak D match, TRBD1 (5 bases). CDR1 MGHRA and CDR2 YSYEKL come from the germline V gene. This CDR3 is 19 amino acids long. Trimming left V 4 bases short and J 4 bases short, with 28 bases between. CDR3 bases: TGCGCCAGCAGCCCCCATACGCGGGGCCAGCAGAGGGGTAGCTATGGCTACACCTTC. Its translation: CASSPHTRGQQRGSYGYTF.

The rearrangement joins TRBV6-6 to TRBJ2-7; 10 bases are a match to TRBD2. J was trimmed by 3 bases and V by 4 bases; bases with no gene match: 9. The CDR3 sequence is 16 residues long. Germline V CDR1 and CDR2: MNHNY, SVGAGI (reference sequence). The CDR3 DNA follows: TGTGCCAGCAGTTCCCTAGCGGGGGCCGTTAACTACGAGCAGTACTTC. Translating gives CASSSLAGAVNYEQYF.

The chain combines TRBV25-1 with TRBJ2-4; 10 nucleotides line up with TRBD2. The CDR3 contains 17 residues. CDR1 is MGHDK and CDR2 is SYGVNS in the germline V gene. J was trimmed by 0 bases and V by 6 bases; bases with no gene match: 8. The CDR3 spells CASSPPTSGVAKNIQYF. In DNA, the CDR3 is TGTGCCAGCAGCCCACCTACTAGCGGGGTAGCCAAAAACATTCAGTACTTC.